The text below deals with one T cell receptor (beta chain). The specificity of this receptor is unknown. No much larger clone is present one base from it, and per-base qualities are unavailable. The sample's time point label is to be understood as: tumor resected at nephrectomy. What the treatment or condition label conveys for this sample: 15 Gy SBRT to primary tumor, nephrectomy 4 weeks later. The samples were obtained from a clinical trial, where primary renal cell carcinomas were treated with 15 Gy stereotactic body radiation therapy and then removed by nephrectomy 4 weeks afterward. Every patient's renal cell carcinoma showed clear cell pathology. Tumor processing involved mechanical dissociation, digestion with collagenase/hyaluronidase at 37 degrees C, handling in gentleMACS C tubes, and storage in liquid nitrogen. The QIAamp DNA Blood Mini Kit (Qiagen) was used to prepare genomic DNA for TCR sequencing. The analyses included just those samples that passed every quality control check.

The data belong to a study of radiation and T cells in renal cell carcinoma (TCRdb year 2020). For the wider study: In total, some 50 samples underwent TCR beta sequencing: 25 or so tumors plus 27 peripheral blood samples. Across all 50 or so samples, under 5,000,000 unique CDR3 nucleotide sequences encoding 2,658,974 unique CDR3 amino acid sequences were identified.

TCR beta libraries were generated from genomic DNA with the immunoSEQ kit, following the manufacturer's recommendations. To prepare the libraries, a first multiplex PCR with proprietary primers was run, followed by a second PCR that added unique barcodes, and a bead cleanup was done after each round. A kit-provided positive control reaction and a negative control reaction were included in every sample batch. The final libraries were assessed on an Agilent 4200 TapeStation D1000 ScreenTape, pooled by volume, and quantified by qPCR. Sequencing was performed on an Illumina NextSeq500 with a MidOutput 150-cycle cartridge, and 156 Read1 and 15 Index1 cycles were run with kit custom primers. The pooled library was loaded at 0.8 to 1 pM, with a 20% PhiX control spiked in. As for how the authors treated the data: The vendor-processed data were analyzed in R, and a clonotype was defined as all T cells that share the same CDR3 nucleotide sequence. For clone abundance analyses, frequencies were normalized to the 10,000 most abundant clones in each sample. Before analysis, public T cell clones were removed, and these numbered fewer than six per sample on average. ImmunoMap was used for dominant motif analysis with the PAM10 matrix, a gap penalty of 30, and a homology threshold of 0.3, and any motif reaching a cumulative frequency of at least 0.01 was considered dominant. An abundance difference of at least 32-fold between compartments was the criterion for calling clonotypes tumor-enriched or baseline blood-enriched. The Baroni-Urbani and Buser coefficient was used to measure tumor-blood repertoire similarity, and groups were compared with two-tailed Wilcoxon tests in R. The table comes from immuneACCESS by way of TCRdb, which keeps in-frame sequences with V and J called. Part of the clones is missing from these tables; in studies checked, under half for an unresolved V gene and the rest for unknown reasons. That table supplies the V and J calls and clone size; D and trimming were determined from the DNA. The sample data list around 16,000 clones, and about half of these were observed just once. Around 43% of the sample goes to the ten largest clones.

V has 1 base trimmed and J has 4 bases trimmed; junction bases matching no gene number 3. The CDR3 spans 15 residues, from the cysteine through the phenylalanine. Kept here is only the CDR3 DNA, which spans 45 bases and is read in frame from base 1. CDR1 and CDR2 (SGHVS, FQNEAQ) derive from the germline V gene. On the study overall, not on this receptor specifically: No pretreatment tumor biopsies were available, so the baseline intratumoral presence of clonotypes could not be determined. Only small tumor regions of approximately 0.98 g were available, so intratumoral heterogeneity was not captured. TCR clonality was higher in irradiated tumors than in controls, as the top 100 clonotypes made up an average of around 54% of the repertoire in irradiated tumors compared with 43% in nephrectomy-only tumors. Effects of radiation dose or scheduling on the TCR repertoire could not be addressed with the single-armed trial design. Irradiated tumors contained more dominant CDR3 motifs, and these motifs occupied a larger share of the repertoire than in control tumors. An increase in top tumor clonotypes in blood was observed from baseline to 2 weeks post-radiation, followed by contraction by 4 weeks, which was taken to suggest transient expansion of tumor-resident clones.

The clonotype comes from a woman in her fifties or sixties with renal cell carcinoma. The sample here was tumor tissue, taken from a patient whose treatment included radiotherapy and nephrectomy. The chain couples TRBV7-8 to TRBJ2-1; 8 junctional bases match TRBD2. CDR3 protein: CASSLVSGDYNEQFF. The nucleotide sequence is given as TGTGCCAGCAGCTTAGTTAGCGGGGATTACAATGAGCAGTTCTTC.